The entry below describes one TCR beta chain. Germline lookup yields CDR1 ENHRY and CDR2 SYGVKD. The V segment lost 6 bases and the J segment 9 bases; nucleotides outside the gene matches: 13. The CDR3 consists of 15 residues. This record belongs to a study of blood T cell repertoires in COVID-19. Overall study context: The United States, Italy and Spain provided the acute and convalescent COVID-19 samples. The analysed material was cDNA or gDNA that came from T cells, B-cell-depleted T cells, or PBMCs.

Clones were sequenced by immunoSEQ multiplex PCR, and TCRdb holds only the in-frame ones, with some missing. The sample lists some 190,000 clones; about four fifths were seen once. The V gene is TRBV10-3, the J gene TRBJ2-1, with TRBD2 matching 8 bases. The sequence was collected from a man aged 60 to 75 with acute or convalescent COVID-19. The specimen sequenced was peripheral blood. The CDR3 sequence is CAIRSPGLDQGEQFF. The CDR3 coding sequence is TGTGCCATCAGGAGTCCGGGACTAGATCAGGGTGAGCAGTTCTTC.